Listed below are T cell receptor beta chains from one sample, sequenced in a study of T-cell reconstitution after alpha-beta-depleted transplantation in children. TCRdb re-derived calls from the PCR reads in MiXCR, one entry per CDR3 protein. The sample has about 610,000 distinct CDR3 sequences, about 10% seen once. The sample consisted of PBMCs from the stem cell graft donor, taken from the stem cell graft. These receptors came from a human donor who donated a stem cell graft to a child with acute myeloid leukemia. CDR3s include the opening cysteine and the closing phenylalanine or tryptophan. A D gene is named only where the DNA matches it firmly. Clone size is stated in some rows and not others, as once, few, many or a class when expanded.

J,D,size,V,CDR3,DNA
TRBJ2-2,TRBD2,.,TRBV11-1,CASSPGTSGRKGELFF,TGTGCCAGCAGCCCCGGGACTAGCGGGAGGAAGGGGGAGCTGTTTTTT
TRBJ2-1,.,few,TRBV20-1,CSARGGTGGTAGGHEQFF,TGCAGTGCTAGAGGTGGGACAGGGGGAACAGCGGGAGGGCATGAGCAGTTCTTC
TRBJ2-7,TRBD1,.,TRBV6-1,CATHSGQGAYEQYF,TGTGCCACCCATTCTGGACAGGGTGCCTACGAGCAGTACTTC
TRBJ2-6,TRBD2,.,TRBV6-2/TRBV6-3,CASSLAAWANVLTF,TGTGCCAGCAGCCTAGCGGCGTGGGCCAACGTCCTGACTTTC
TRBJ1-1,.,few,TRBV12-3/TRBV12-4,CASSLRRGNTEAFF,TGTGCCAGCAGTTTAAGACGGGGGAACACTGAAGCTTTCTTT
TRBJ2-7,.,many,TRBV12-3/TRBV12-4,CASSYAGPQYF,TGTGCCAGCAGCTATGCCGGTCCCCAGTACTTC
TRBJ1-1,TRBD1,.,TRBV6-2/TRBV6-3,CASSRRTGGGTEAFF,TGTGCCAGCAGCCGGAGGACAGGGGGCGGCACTGAAGCTTTCTTT
TRBJ2-3,TRBD2,many,TRBV9,CASSLSGTSGDTDTQYF,TGTGCCAGCAGCCTTTCCGGGACTAGCGGGGACACAGATACGCAGTATTTT
TRBJ2-7,TRBD2,many,TRBV7-6,CASSLGSGREAEQYF,TGTGCCAGCAGCTTAGGTAGCGGGAGGGAGGCCGAGCAGTACTTC
TRBJ2-2,TRBD2,few,TRBV12-3/TRBV12-4,CASSFGGAGWTGELFF,TGTGCCAGCAGTTTCGGGGGGGCAGGGTGGACCGGGGAGCTGTTTTTT
TRBJ2-3,.,many,TRBV11-2,CASSLEVSGLSSPDTQYF,TGTGCCAGCAGCTTAGAGGTTTCGGGACTTAGCAGCCCAGATACGCAGTATTTT
TRBJ2-3,.,.,TRBV20-1,CSARPTYTPSDTQYF,TGCAGTGCTAGACCAACGTACACTCCTTCAGATACGCAGTATTTT
TRBJ2-5,TRBD1,few,TRBV28,CASMDRGKETQYF,TGTGCCAGCATGGACAGGGGAAAAGAGACCCAGTACTTC
TRBJ2-7,TRBD1,.,TRBV13,CASSSGTAEYEQYF,TGTGCCAGCAGCTCCGGGACAGCTGAATACGAGCAGTACTTC
TRBJ1-1,TRBD1,.,TRBV7-2,CASSVTGGAGTEAFF,TGTGCCAGCAGCGTTACAGGGGGCGCGGGCACTGAAGCTTTCTTT
TRBJ2-7,.,few,TRBV12-3/TRBV12-4,CASSRRSSYEQYF,TGTGCCAGCAGTCGTAGGAGCTCCTACGAGCAGTACTTC
TRBJ2-7,.,few,TRBV5-1,CASSLEPPSSAPFREQYF,TGCGCCAGCAGTCTGGAACCCCCTAGTAGCGCCCCCTTTCGCGAGCAGTACTTC
TRBJ2-2,.,.,TRBV6-4,CASSDSDGSTGELFF,TGTGCCAGCAGTGACTCGGACGGGAGCACCGGGGAGCTGTTTTTT
TRBJ1-1,.,.,TRBV7-2,CASSSQGHRVTEAFF,TGTGCCAGCAGCTCCCAGGGACACCGGGTCACTGAAGCTTTCTTT
TRBJ2-3,TRBD2,many,TRBV5-8,CAFRQRDSTDTQYF,TGTGCCTTCCGCCAGCGGGACAGCACAGATACGCAGTATTTT
TRBJ2-7,TRBD2,few,TRBV28,CASTTGTSGRHEQYF,TGTGCCAGCACCACCGGGACTAGCGGGAGGCACGAGCAGTACTTC
TRBJ2-1,TRBD2,many,TRBV29-1,CSVEKLAVYNEQFF,TGCAGCGTTGAGAAGCTAGCGGTCTACAATGAGCAGTTCTTC
TRBJ2-5,TRBD1,.,TRBV12-5,CASGLGDRGRLETQYF,TGTGCTAGTGGTTTGGGGGACAGGGGGCGTCTAGAGACCCAGTACTTC
TRBJ2-4,.,few,TRBV20-1,CSASLPLAKNIQYF,TGCAGTGCTTCACTCCCTTTGGCCAAAAACATTCAGTACTTC
TRBJ2-4,.,few,TRBV20-1,CSVSAKNIQYF,TGCAGTGTTTCAGCCAAAAACATTCAGTACTTC
TRBJ2-3,.,few,TRBV30,CAWSAGRTDTQYF,TGTGCCTGGAGTGCCGGGCGCACAGATACGCAGTATTTT
TRBJ2-5,.,many,TRBV20-1,CSARISARETQYF,TGCAGTGCTAGAATTTCAGCGAGGGAGACCCAGTACTTC
TRBJ2-3,.,few,TRBV29-1,CSVAGSQGPSDTQYF,TGCAGCGTTGCGGGTTCCCAGGGTCCGTCAGATACGCAGTATTTT
TRBJ2-7,.,many,TRBV29-1,CSVESDLYEQYF,TGCAGCGTTGAATCGGACCTTTACGAGCAGTACTTC
TRBJ2-7,.,few,TRBV28,CASRRDRNSYEQYF,TGTGCCAGCAGGAGGGACCGAAACTCCTACGAGCAGTACTTC
TRBJ2-3,TRBD1,many,TRBV11-2,CASSLVGTPGQGSTDTQYF,TGTGCCAGCAGCTTAGTTGGTACCCCGGGACAGGGAAGCACAGATACGCAGTATTTT
TRBJ1-6,.,many,TRBV20-1,CSATLTEPHF,TGCAGTGCTACCCTAACTGAACCTCACTTT
TRBJ2-3,.,few,TRBV29-1,CSVERGREVTDTQYF,TGCAGCGTTGAAAGGGGGCGGGAGGTTACAGATACGCAGTATTTT
TRBJ2-7,.,few,TRBV29-1,CSVAAVSYEQYF,TGCAGCGTTGCCGCAGTTAGCTACGAGCAGTACTTC
TRBJ2-1,TRBD2,.,TRBV3-1,CASSQWTSAINEQFF,TGTGCCAGCAGCCAATGGACTAGCGCGATCAATGAGCAGTTCTTC
TRBJ2-6,.,many,TRBV7-6,CASSSGVDSGANVLTF,TGTGCCAGCAGCTCAGGGGTGGACTCTGGGGCCAACGTCCTGACTTTC
TRBJ1-5,.,many,TRBV30,CAWSVGRGNQPQHF,TGTGCCTGGAGTGTTGGCAGGGGCAATCAGCCCCAGCATTTT
TRBJ2-7,TRBD2,many,TRBV27,CASSQIAGLSYEQYF,TGTGCCAGCAGTCAAATAGCGGGACTTTCCTACGAGCAGTACTTC
TRBJ2-7,.,many,TRBV28,CASSAWTVSYEQYF,TGTGCCAGCAGTGCCTGGACCGTCTCCTACGAGCAGTACTTC
TRBJ2-1,TRBD2,few,TRBV30,CAWSAETSGRFYNEQFF,TGTGCCTGGAGTGCAGAAACTAGCGGGAGGTTTTACAATGAGCAGTTCTTC
TRBJ2-3,.,.,TRBV14,CASSQDLRRTTDTQYF,TGTGCCAGCAGCCAAGATCTCAGGCGAACCACAGATACGCAGTATTTT
TRBJ2-1,.,few,TRBV2,CASSGRGVDNEQFF,TGTGCCAGCAGTGGGAGGGGGGTGGACAATGAGCAGTTCTTC
TRBJ2-3,.,few,TRBV15,CATSLITDTQYF,TGTGCCACCAGCCTGATCACAGATACGCAGTATTTT
TRBJ2-7,.,many,TRBV6-1,CASSLFLGVYEQYF,TGTGCCAGCAGCCTCTTCCTAGGCGTTTACGAGCAGTACTTC